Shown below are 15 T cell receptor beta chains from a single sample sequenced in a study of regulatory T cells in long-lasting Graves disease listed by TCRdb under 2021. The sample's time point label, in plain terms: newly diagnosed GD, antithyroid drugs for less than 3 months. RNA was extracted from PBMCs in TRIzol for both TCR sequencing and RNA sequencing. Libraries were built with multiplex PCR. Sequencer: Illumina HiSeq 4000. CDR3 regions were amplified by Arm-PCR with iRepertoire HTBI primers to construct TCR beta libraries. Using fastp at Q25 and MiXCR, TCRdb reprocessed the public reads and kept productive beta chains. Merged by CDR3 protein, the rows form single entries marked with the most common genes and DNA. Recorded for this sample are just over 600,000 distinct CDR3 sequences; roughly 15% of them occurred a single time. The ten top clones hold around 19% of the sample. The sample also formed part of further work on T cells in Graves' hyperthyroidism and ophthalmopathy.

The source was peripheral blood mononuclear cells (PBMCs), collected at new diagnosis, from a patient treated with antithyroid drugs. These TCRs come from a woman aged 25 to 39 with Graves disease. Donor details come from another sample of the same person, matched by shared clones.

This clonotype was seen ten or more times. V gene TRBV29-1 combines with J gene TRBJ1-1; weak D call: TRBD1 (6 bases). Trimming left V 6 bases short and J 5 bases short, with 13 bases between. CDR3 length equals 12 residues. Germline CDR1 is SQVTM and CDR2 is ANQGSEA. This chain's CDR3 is CSVSLGGTEAFF. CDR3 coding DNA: TGCAGCGTCAGTCTAGGGGGTACTGAAGCTTTCTTT. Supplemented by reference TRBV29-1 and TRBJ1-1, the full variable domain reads SAVISQKPSRDICQRGTSLTIQCQVDSQVTMMFWYRQQPGQSLTLIATANQGSEATYESGFVIDKFPISRPNLTFSTLTVSNMSPEDSSIYLCSVSLGGTEAFFGQGTRLTVV.

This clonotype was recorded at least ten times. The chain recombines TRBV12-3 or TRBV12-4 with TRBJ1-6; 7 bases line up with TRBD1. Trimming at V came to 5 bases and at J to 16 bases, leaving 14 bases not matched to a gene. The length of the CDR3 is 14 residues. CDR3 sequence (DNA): TGTGCCAGCAGTGACGACAGGGATTTTAGTTTGCTCCACTTT. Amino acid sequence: CASSDDRDFSLLHF.

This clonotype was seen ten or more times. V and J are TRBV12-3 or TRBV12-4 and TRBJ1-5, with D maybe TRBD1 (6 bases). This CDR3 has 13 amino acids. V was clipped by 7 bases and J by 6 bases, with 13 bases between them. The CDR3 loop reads CASNTGRGQPQHF. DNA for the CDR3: TGTGCCAGCAACACAGGGCGAGGTCAGCCCCAGCATTTT.

The DNA of the CDR3 is TGTGCCAGCAGCTCCGGGACAGGGATCTTAGAGACCCAGTACTTC. Protein product: CASSSGTGILETQYF. The chain is built from TRBV5-6 and TRBJ2-5; TRBD1 matches 9 bases. CDR3 length equals 15 residues. The junction had 7 bases not matched to a gene; V was cut back by 3 bases and J by 4 bases. Germline V gene sequence: CDR1 SGHDT, CDR2 YYEEEE.

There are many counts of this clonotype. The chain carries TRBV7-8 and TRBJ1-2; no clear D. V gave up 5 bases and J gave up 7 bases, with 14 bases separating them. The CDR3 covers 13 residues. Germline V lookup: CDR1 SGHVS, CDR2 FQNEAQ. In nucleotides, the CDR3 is TGTGCCAGCAGCCCTCTTACGTCGGGTGGCTACACCTTC. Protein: CASSPLTSGGYTF.

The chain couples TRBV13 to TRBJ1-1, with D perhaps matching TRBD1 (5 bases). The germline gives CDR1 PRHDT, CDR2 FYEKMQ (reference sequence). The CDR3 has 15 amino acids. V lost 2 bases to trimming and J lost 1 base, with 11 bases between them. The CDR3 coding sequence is TGTGCCAGCAGCTTATACGGGGCAGGGAACACTGAAGCTTTCTTT. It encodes CASSLYGAGNTEAFF.

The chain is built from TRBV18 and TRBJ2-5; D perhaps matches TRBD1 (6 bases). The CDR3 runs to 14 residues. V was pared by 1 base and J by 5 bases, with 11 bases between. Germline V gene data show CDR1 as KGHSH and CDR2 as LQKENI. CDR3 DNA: TGTGCCAGCTCACCACTGGACAGATGGGAGACCCAGTACTTC. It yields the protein CASSPLDRWETQYF. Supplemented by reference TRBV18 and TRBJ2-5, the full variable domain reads NAGVMQNPRHLVRRRGQEARLRCSPMKGHSHVYWYRQLPEEGLKFMVYLQKENIIDESGMPKERFSAEFPKEGPSILRIQQVVRGDSAAYFCASSPLDRWETQYFGPGTRLLVL.

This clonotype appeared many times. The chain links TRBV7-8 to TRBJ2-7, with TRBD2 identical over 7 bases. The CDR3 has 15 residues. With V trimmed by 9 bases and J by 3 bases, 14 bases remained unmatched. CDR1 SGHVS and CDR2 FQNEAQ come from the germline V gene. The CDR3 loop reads CASKRIATGGYEQYF. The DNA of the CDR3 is TGTGCCAGTAAACGAATAGCGACGGGGGGCTACGAGCAGTACTTC.

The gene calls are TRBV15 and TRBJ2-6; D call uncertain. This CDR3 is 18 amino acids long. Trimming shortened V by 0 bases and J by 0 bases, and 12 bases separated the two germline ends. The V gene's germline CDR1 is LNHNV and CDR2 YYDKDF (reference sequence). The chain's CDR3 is CATSREWFPASGANVLTF. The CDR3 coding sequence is TGTGCCACCAGCAGAGAATGGTTCCCAGCCTCTGGGGCCAACGTCCTGACTTTC.

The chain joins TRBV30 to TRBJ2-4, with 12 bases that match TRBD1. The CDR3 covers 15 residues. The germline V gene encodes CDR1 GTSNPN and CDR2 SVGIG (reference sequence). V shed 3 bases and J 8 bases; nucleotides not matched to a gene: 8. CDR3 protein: CAWRGQGAFLHIQYF. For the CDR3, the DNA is TGTGCCTGGAGGGGACAGGGGGCGTTTCTACACATTCAGTACTTC.

CDR3 bases: TGCAGCGTCCGGGACAGGGGATTGTATACGCAGTATTTT. Its translation is CSVRDRGLYTQYF. The chain has TRBV29-1 and TRBJ2-3; 10 bases are a match to TRBD1. The V segment lost 6 bases and the J segment 7 bases; nucleotides outside the gene matches: 7. The CDR3 has 13 residues. CDR1 and CDR2 (germline): SQVTM, ANQGSEA.

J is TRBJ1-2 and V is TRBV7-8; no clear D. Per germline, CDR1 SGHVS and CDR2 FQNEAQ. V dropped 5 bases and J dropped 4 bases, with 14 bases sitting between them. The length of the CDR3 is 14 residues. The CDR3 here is CASSHGPVGYGYTF. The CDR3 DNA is TGTGCCAGCAGCCACGGACCGGTGGGCTATGGCTACACCTTC.

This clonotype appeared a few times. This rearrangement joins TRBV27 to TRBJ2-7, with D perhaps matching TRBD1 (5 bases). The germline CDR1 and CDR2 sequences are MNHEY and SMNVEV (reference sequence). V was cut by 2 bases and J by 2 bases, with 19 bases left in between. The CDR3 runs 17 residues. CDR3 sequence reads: CASSLRGTQKYTYEQYF. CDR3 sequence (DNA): TGTGCCAGCAGTTTAAGGGGAACACAGAAATATACCTACGAGCAGTACTTC.

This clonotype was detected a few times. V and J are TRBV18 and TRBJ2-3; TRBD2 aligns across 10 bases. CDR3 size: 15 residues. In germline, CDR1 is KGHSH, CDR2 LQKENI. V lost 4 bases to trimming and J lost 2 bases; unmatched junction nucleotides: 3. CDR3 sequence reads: CASSQTSGVTDTQYF. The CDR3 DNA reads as TGTGCCAGCTCACAAACTAGCGGGGTCACAGATACGCAGTATTTT.

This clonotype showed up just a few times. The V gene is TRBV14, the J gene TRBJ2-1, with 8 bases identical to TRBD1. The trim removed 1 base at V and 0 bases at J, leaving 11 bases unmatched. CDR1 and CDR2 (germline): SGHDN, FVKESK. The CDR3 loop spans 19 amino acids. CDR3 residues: CASSQGLRTGRFSYNEQFF. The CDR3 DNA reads TGTGCCAGCAGCCAAGGTTTGCGGACAGGGAGATTCTCCTACAATGAGCAGTTCTTC.